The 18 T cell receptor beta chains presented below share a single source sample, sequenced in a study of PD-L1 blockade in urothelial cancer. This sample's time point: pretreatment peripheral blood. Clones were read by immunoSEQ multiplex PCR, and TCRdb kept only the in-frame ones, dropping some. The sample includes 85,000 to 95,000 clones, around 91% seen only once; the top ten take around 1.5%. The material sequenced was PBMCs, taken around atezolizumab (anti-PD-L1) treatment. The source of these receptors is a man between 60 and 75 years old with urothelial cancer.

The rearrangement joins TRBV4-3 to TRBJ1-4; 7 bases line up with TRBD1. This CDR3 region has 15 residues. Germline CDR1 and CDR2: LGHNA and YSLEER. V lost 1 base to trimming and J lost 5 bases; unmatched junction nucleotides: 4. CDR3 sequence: CASSQGQGRNEKLFF. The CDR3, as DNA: TGCGCCAGCAGCCAAGGACAGGGAAGAAATGAAAAACTGTTTTTT.

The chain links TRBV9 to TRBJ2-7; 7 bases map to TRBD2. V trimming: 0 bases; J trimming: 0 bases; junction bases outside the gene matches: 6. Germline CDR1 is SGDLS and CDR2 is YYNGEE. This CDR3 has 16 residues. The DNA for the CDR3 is TGTGCCAGCAGCGTAGATCTACTAGCGAGCTCCTACGAGCAGTACTTC. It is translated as CASSVDLLASSYEQYF. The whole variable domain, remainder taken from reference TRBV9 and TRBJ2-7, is DSGVTQTPKHLITATGQRVTLRCSPRSGDLSVYWYQQSLDQGLQFLIQYYNGEERAKGNILERFSAQQFPDLHSELNLSSLELGDSALYFCASSVDLLASSYEQYFGPGTRLTVT.

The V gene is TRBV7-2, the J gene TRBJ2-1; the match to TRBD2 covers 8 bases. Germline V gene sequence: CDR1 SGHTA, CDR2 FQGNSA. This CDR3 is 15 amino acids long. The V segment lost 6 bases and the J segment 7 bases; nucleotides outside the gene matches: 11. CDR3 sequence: CASSIGGVRKNEQFF. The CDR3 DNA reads TGTGCCAGCAGTATCGGGGGGGTTCGGAAAAATGAGCAGTTCTTC.

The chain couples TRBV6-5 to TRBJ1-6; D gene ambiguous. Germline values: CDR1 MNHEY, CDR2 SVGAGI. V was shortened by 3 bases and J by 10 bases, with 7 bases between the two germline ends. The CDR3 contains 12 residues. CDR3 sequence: CASSYLQSPLHF. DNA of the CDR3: TGTGCCAGCAGTTATCTCCAGTCACCCCTCCACTTT.

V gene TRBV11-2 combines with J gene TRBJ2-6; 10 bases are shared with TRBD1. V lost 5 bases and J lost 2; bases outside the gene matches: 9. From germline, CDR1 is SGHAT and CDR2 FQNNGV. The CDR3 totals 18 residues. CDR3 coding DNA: TGTGCCAGCAGCGTCGAGGGGACAGGGGTCGCTGGGGCCAACGTCCTGACTTTC. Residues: CASSVEGTGVAGANVLTF.

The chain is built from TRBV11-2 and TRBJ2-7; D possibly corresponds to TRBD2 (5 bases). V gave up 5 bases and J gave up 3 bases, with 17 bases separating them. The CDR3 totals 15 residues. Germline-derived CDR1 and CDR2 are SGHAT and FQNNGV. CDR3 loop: CASSRPSGLDYEQYF. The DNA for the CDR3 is TGTGCCAGCAGCCGCCCAAGCGGATTAGACTACGAGCAGTACTTC.

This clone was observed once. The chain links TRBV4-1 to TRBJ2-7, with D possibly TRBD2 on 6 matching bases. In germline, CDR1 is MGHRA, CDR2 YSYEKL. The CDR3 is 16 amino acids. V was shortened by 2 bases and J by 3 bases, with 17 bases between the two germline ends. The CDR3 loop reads CASSQPGRTTYYEQYF. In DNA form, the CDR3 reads TGCGCCAGCAGCCAACCTGGACGGACTACCTACTACGAGCAGTACTTC.

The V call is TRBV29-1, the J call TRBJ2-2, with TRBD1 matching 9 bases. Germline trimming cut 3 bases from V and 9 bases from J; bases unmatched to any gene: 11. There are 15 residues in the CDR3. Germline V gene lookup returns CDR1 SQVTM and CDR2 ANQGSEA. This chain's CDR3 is CSVESDWTGVRELFF. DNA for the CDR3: TGCAGCGTTGAGTCGGATTGGACAGGGGTCAGGGAGCTGTTTTTT.

The CDR3 coding sequence is TGTGCCAGCGACAAGGGGGCCGGTGGAAACACCATATATTTT. Translation: CASDKGAGGNTIYF. This chain uses TRBV19 with TRBJ1-3; 7 nucleotides match TRBD1. The CDR3 has 14 residues. The trim removed 9 bases at V and 3 bases at J, leaving 8 bases unmatched. The germline V gene encodes CDR1 LNHDA and CDR2 SQIVND (reference sequence).

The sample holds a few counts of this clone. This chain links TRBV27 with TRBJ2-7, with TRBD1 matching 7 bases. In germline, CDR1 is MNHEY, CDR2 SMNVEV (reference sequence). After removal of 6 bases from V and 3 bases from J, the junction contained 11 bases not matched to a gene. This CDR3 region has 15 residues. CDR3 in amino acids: CASRTVQGSYYEQYF. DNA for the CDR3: TGTGCCAGCAGGACCGTACAGGGGTCTTACTACGAGCAGTACTTC.

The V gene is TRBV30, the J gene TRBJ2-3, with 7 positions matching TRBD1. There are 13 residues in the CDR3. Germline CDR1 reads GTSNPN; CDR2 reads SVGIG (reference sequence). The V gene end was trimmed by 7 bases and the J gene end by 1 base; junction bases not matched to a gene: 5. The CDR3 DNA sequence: TGTGCCTTGGGACAGTCTCGCACAGATACGCAGTATTTT. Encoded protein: CALGQSRTDTQYF.

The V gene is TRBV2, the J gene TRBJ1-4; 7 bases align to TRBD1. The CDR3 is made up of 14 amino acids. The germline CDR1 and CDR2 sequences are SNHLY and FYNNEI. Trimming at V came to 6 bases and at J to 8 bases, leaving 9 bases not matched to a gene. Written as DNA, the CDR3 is TGTGCCAGCAGGCAAGGGGTAGGGGGCGAAAAACTGTTTTTT. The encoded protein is CASRQGVGGEKLFF. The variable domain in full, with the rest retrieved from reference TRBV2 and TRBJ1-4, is EPEVTQTPSHQVTQMGQEVILRCVPISNHLYFYWYRQILGQKVEFLVSFYNNEISEKSEIFDDQFSVERPDGSNFTLKIRSTKLEDSAMYFCASRQGVGGEKLFFGSGTQLSVL.

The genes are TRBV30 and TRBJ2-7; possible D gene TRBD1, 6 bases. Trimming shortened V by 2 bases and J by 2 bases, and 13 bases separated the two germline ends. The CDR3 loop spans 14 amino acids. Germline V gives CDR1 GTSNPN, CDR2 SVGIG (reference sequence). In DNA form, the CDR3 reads TGTGCCTGGAGTCAGGGGACCCCCCCCTACGAGCAGTACTTC. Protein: CAWSQGTPPYEQYF. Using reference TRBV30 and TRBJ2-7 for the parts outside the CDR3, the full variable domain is SQTIHQWPATLVQPVGSPLSLECTVEGTSNPNLYWYRQAAGRGLQLLFYSVGIGQISSEVPQNLSASRPQDRQFILSSKKLLLSDSGFYLCAWSQGTPPYEQYFGPGTRLTVT.

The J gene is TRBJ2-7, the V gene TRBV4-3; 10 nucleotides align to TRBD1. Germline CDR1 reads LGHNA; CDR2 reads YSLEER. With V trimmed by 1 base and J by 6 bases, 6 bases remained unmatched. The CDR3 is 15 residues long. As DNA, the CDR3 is TGCGCCAGCAGCCAAGCCGGGACAGGGGCTGGCGAGCAGTACTTC. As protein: CASSQAGTGAGEQYF.

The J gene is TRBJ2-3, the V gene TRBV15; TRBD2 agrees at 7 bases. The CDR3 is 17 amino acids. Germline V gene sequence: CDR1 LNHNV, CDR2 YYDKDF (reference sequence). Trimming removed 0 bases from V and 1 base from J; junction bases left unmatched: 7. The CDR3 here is CATSRDRVGGGTDTQYF. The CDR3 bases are TGTGCCACCAGCAGAGATCGAGTGGGAGGGGGCACAGATACGCAGTATTTT.

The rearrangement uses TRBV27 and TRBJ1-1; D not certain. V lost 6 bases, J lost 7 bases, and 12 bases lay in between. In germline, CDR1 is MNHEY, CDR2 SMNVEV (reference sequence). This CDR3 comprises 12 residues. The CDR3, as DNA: TGTGCCAGCAGCCGATTGGGCTATGAAGCTTTCTTT. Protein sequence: CASSRLGYEAFF.

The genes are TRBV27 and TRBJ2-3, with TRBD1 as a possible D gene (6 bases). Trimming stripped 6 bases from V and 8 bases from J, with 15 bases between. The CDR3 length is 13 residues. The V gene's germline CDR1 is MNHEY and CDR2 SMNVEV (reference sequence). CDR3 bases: TGTGCCAGCAGGGGGGCGGACCAGAGTACGCAGTATTTT. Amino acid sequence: CASRGADQSTQYF.

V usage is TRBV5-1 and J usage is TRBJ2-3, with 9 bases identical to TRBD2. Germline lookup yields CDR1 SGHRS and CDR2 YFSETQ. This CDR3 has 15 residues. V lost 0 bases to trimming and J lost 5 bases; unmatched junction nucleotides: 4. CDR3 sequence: CASSLEVAGEDTQYF. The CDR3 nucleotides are TGCGCCAGCAGCTTGGAGGTAGCGGGGGAAGATACGCAGTATTTT.